The TCR beta chain described here comes from a study of beta chain features in type 1 diabetes. About the research overall: Healthy donors and patients showed comparable age, gender and cell yields. Investigators examined 85 million to 110 million sorted cells across all samples.

Central memory, naive, regulatory and stem cell-like memory CD4+ cells were sorted by CD45RO/CCR7/CD25/CD127/CD95/CD27. Study-wide results and caveats: Among patients with Type 1 diabetes, TCRB CDR3s were moderately but significantly shorter in every one of the four CD4+ subsets.

The V segment lost 1 base and the J segment 6 bases; nucleotides outside the gene matches: 4. The CDR3 has 16 amino acids. CDR1 SGHVS and CDR2 FNYEAQ come from the germline V gene. The sequenced template was cDNA made from the entire isolated RNA. Some clones are missing from TCRdb's copy, which holds only in-frame ones; the method was immunoSEQ multiplex PCR. This sample has some 360,000 clones, with 9.5% to 10% found just once. Note on this clone: Its antigen remains unidentified.

The chain links TRBV7-6 to TRBJ1-6, with 9 bases identical to TRBD1. The sample comprised central memory CD4+ T cells from blood. The TCR sequence derives from a man aged 30 to 45 with type 1 diabetes. CDR3 nucleotide sequence: TGTGCCAGCAGCTTAGGGACAGGGGTTCCTAATTCACCCCTCCACTTT. Translation: CASSLGTGVPNSPLHF. Full variable domain (rest looked up from reference TRBV7-6 and TRBJ1-6): GAGVSQSPRYKVTKRGQDVALRCDPISGHVSLYWYRQALGQGPEFLTYFNYEAQQDKSGLPNDRFSAERPEGSISTLTIQRTEQRDSAMYRCASSLGTGVPNSPLHFGNGTRLTVT.